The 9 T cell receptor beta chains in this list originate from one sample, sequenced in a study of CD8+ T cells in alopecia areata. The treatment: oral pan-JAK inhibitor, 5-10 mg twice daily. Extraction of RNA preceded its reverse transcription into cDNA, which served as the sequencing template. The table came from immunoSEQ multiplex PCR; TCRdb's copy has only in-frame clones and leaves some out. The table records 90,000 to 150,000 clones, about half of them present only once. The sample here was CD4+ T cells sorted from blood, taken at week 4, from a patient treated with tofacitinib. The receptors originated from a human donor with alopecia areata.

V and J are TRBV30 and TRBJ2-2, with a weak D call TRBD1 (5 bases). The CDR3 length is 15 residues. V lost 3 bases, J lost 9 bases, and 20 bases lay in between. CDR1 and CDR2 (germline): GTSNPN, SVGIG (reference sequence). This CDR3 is CAWRARGSGKRELFF. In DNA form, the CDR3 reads TGTGCCTGGAGGGCTAGGGGCAGTGGCAAGAGGGAGCTGTTTTTT. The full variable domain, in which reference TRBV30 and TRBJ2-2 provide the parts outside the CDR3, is SQTIHQWPATLVQPVGSPLSLECTVEGTSNPNLYWYRQAAGRGLQLLFYSVGIGQISSEVPQNLSASRPQDRQFILSSKKLLLSDSGFYLCAWRARGSGKRELFFGEGSRLTVL.

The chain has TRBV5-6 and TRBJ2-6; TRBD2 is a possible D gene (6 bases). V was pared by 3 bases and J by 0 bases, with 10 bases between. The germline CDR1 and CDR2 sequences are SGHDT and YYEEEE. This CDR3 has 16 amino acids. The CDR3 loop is CASSWDLSSGANVLTF. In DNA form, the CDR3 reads TGTGCCAGCAGCTGGGACTTAAGCTCTGGGGCCAACGTCCTGACTTTC.

Here the CDR3 DNA reads TGCGCCAGCAGTGAGTTAGAGGAATCCTATGGCTACACCTTC. Residues: CASSELEESYGYTF. V is TRBV10-2 and J is TRBJ1-2; D gene unclear. This CDR3 spans 14 amino acids. Trimming stripped 1 base from V and 4 bases from J, with 10 bases between. CDR1 and CDR2 from the germline V gene are WSHSY and SAAADI.

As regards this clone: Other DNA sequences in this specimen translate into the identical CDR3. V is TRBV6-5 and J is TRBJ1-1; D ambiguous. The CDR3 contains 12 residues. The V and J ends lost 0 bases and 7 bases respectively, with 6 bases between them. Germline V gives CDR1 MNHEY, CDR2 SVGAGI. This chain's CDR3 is CASSYSGGEAFF. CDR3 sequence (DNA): TGTGCCAGCAGTTACTCGGGTGGTGAAGCTTTCTTT.

The CDR3 here is CASSLTANTEAFF. The CDR3 region has the DNA TGTGCCAGCAGCTTAACAGCGAACACTGAAGCTTTCTTT. The gene calls are TRBV14 and TRBJ1-1; no clear D gene. Trimming left V 5 bases short and J 1 base short, with 8 bases between. This CDR3 has 13 residues. The germline gives CDR1 SGHDN, CDR2 FVKESK. Filled out from reference TRBV14 and TRBJ1-1, the complete variable domain reads EAGVTQFPSHSVIEKGQTVTLRCDPISGHDNLYWYRRVMGKEIKFLLHFVKESKQDESGMPNNRFLAERTGGTYSTLKVQPAELEDSGVYFCASSLTANTEAFFGQGTRLTVV.

DNA for the CDR3: TGTGCCAGCAGTCAAAGCGGGACAGGGAACAATGAGCAGTTCTTC. It specifies CASSQSGTGNNEQFF. V is TRBV28 and J is TRBJ2-1; 9 bases fit TRBD1. From germline, CDR1 is MDHEN and CDR2 SYDVKM. V lost 5 bases, J lost 5 bases, and 7 bases stayed unmatched. The CDR3 runs 15 residues.

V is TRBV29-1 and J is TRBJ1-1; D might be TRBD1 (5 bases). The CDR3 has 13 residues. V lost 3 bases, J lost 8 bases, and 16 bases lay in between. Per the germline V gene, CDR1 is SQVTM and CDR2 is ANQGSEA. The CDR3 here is CSVDRAGPGEAFF. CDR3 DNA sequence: TGCAGCGTTGACAGGGCCGGACCCGGAGAAGCTTTCTTT.

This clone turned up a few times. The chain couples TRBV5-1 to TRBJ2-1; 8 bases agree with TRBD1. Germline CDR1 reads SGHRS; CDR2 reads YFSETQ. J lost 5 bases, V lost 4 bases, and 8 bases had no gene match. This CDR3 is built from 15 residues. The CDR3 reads CASSRDGQGHNEQFF. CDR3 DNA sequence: TGCGCCAGCAGCAGAGATGGACAGGGTCACAATGAGCAGTTCTTC.

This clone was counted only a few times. The CDR3 here is CAWSRQAIANYGYTF. The DNA for the CDR3 is TGTGCCTGGAGTAGGCAGGCGATAGCTAACTATGGCTACACCTTC. The chain employs TRBV30 and TRBJ1-2; D ambiguous. Deletions cut 2 bases from V and 0 bases from J, with 13 bases between. The CDR3 has 15 residues. Germline loops: CDR1 GTSNPN, CDR2 SVGIG (reference sequence).